This is a list of T cell receptor beta chains from one sample in a study of regulatory T cells in long-lasting Graves disease. TCRdb used MiXCR to reprocess the multiplex PCR reads, holding one entry per CDR3 protein. The sample includes fewer than 350,000 distinct CDR3 sequences, approximately 20% of them seen just once. Sequences were derived from peripheral blood mononuclear cells (PBMCs), sampled at new diagnosis, from a patient treated with antithyroid drugs. The receptors originated from a female donor with Graves disease. Both conserved end residues are part of each CDR3. D genes are given only for firm matches. Size values are once, few and many counts, or a class for expanded clones, and some rows have none.

v_gene	d_gene	abundance	j_gene	CDR3aa	CDR3nt
TRBV11-3	TRBD1	NA	TRBJ1-4	CASSLDSGQGNEKLFF	TGTGCCAGCAGCTTAGATTCGGGACAGGGGAATGAAAAACTGTTTTTT
TRBV5-1	NA	many	TRBJ2-7	CASSLASGEQYF	TGCGCCAGCAGCTTGGCGTCCGGGGAGCAGTACTTC
TRBV5-1	NA	NA	TRBJ1-2	CASSITGVYTF	TGCGCCAGCAGCATAACAGGCGTCTACACCTTC
TRBV7-8	NA	few	TRBJ2-7	CASSFRNPGHPYEQYF	TGTGCCAGCAGCTTCCGGAACCCGGGACACCCCTACGAGCAGTACTTC
TRBV11-3	NA	NA	TRBJ1-1	CASSLPLQTEAFF	TGTGCCAGCAGCTTACCTTTGCAGACTGAAGCTTTCTTT
TRBV20-1	NA	many	TRBJ1-5	CSARQGGDQPQHF	TGCAGTGCTAGGCAGGGTGGGGATCAGCCCCAGCATTTT
TRBV11-3	TRBD1	NA	TRBJ2-3	CASSFSGTGYDTQYF	TGTGCCAGCAGCTTCAGCGGGACAGGGTATGATACGCAGTATTTT
TRBV6-5	TRBD1	NA	TRBJ2-7	CVSSYGTGGFGYEQYF	TGTGTCAGCAGTTATGGAACAGGGGGGTTCGGTTACGAGCAGTACTTC
TRBV9	TRBD2	NA	TRBJ2-2	CASSVAGRADTGELFF	TGTGCCAGCAGCGTAGCCGGGAGGGCCGACACCGGGGAGCTGTTTTTT
TRBV28	TRBD1	many	TRBJ1-5	CASSSTGTLSNQPQHF	TGTGCCAGCAGTTCGACAGGGACACTTAGCAATCAGCCCCAGCATTTT
TRBV6-1	TRBD2	many	TRBJ2-1	CASSDWLAANNEQFF	TGTGCCAGCAGTGATTGGCTAGCGGCAAACAATGAGCAGTTCTTC
TRBV9	NA	few	TRBJ1-2	CASSQRINYGYTF	TGTGCCAGCAGCCAACGGATTAACTATGGCTACACCTTC